Detailed here is one TCR beta chain. The data originate from a study of blood T cell repertoires in COVID-19. Study information: COVID-19 samples collected from the United States, Italy and Spain covered acute and convalescent phases. PBMCs, B-cell-depleted T cells, or T cells were the source of the cDNA or gDNA that made up the material.

Original handling: Cell counts per sample came from amplifying reference gene primers. Profiling relied on immunoSEQ multiplex PCR, and the TCRdb table lists in-frame clones only, not all of them. The V and J calls and clone size come from that table; D and trimming were worked out from the DNA. The sample includes 40,000 to 45,000 clones, 70% to 90% of them seen just once. The sample consisted of peripheral blood. This sequence was found in a human donor in a cohort sampled during active COVID-19.

CDR3 in DNA: TGCGCCAGCAGCGTAAACATCCTGGCCAGGCGGGGCGCTGAAGCTTTCTTT. This encodes CASSVNILARRGAEAFF. This chain uses TRBV5-1 with TRBJ1-1, with a tentative D call TRBD1 (5 bases). CDR1 SGHRS and CDR2 YFSETQ come from the germline V gene. V shed 4 bases and J shed 6 bases, with 25 bases lying between them. The CDR3 covers 17 residues. Based on the CDR3 plus reference TRBV5-1 and TRBJ1-1, the full variable domain is KAGVTQTPRYLIKTRGQQVTLSCSPISGHRSVSWYQQTPGQGLQFLFEYFSETQRNKGNFPGRFSGRQFSNSRSEMNVSTLELGDSALYLCASSVNILARRGAEAFFGQGTRLTVV.